The rows below give T cell receptor beta chains drawn from one sample of a study of blood T cell repertoires in COVID-19. Data came from immunoSEQ multiplex PCR; TCRdb stores just in-frame clones and leaves some out. In the table there are 160,000 or so clones, over 85% of which are singletons. The specimen was peripheral blood. The receptor source for this set is a man in his sixties with active or convalescent COVID-19. CDR3s include the opening cysteine and the closing phenylalanine or tryptophan. D genes are given only for firm matches. Not all rows give a size; the values are once, few, many and, for expanded clones, a class.

>18|TRBV11-2|NA|TRBD1|TRBJ2-1
TGTGCCAGCAGCTTACTCTGGGGCAGGCAGGGGGCCAACAATGAGCAGTTCTTC
CASSLLWGRQGANNEQFF
>14|TRBV5-1|once|NA|TRBJ1-1
TGCGCCAGCAGCTTGACGGGGGGAAACACTGAAGCTTTCTTT
CASSLTGGNTEAFF
>16|TRBV7-9|NA|TRBD2|TRBJ2-1
TGTGCCAGCAGCATGGGACTAGCTCCTGAAAGGGGTGAGCAGTTCTTC
CASSMGLAPERGEQFF
>14|TRBV5-1|NA|TRBD2|TRBJ2-7
TGCGCCAGCAGCGTAGCGGGACCGTCCTACGAGCAGTACTTC
CASSVAGPSYEQYF
>14|TRBV5-8|NA|TRBD1|TRBJ1-2
TGTGCCAGCAGCTTGTTCAGGGGGACCTATGGCTACACCTTC
CASSLFRGTYGYTF
>19|TRBV4-1|NA|NA|TRBJ1-3
TGCGCCAGCAGCCACCTATTCCCCCAGGGCCTCAGCTCTGGAAACACCATATATTTT
CASSHLFPQGLSSGNTIYF
>15|TRBV14|NA|NA|TRBJ1-5
TGTGCCAGAGTAGACGGGGGACGGGCGTTGGAGCCCCAGCATTTT
CARVDGGRALEPQHF
>13|TRBV30|few|NA|TRBJ1-3
TGTGCCTGGGGGATGGACAGCGGAAACACCATATATTTT
CAWGMDSGNTIYF
>17|TRBV27|NA|TRBD1|TRBJ2-2
TGTGCCAGCAGTTCCCCTCGACAGGGCCGGGGCACCGGGGAGCTGTTTTTT
CASSSPRQGRGTGELFF
>18|TRBV11-3|once|NA|TRBJ1-5
TGTGCCAGCAGCAAGTCGCGCAGGAAGAGTACTAGCAATCAGCCCCAGCATTTT
CASSKSRRKSTSNQPQHF
>15|TRBV4-1|few|NA|TRBJ1-2
TGCGCCAGCAGCCAAGAGCGGACTCGATCCTATGGCTACACCTTC
CASSQERTRSYGYTF
>16|TRBV2|few|NA|TRBJ1-3
TGTGCCAGCAGCGGGAGCAGGAAAACCTCTGGAAACACCATATATTTT
CASSGSRKTSGNTIYF
>12|TRBV25-1|NA|NA|TRBJ1-1
TGTGCCAGCAGGGCGGGACGGACTGAAGCTTTCTTT
CASRAGRTEAFF
>13|TRBV28|NA|NA|TRBJ1-1
TGTGCCAGCAGTTTGGTGGGGGGTACTGAAGCTTTCTTT
CASSLVGGTEAFF
>14|TRBV5-6|NA|TRBD1|TRBJ1-2
TGTGCCAGCAGCCGGACAGGGGCGCTACGTGGTTACACCTTC
CASSRTGALRGYTF
>15|TRBV5-6|NA|NA|TRBJ1-4
TGTGCCAGCAGCTTGACAGGAAACGATAATGAAAAACTGTTTTTT
CASSLTGNDNEKLFF
>11|TRBV27|NA|NA|TRBJ1-2
TGTGCCAGCGGAGGGAACTATGGCTACACCTTC
CASGGNYGYTF
>18|TRBV11-3|NA|TRBD1|TRBJ1-5
TGTGCCAGCAGCTTACCCGCTACGGGGACAGGGTTCGATCAGCCCCAGCATTTT
CASSLPATGTGFDQPQHF
>17|TRBV7-9|once|TRBD1|TRBJ1-5
TGTGCCAGCAGCCCCGACCCGGGACAGGGGGACAATCAGCCCCAGCATTTT
CASSPDPGQGDNQPQHF
>14|TRBV19|NA|NA|TRBJ1-1
TGTGCCAGTAGTAAATCAACGGGGAGACCTGAAGCTTTCTTT
CASSKSTGRPEAFF
>17|TRBV7-2|NA|TRBD1|TRBJ1-1
TGTGCCAGCAGCTTAAATTTCGGGACAGGGATTAACACTGAAGCTTTCTTT
CASSLNFGTGINTEAFF
>15|TRBV13|NA|TRBD1|TRBJ1-2
TGTGCCAGCAGCCCTCCCCTTGACAGGGGAGGAGGCTACACCTTC
CASSPPLDRGGGYTF
>14|TRBV5-1|NA|TRBD1|TRBJ2-3
TGCGCCAGCAGCAGACCCAGGGGGCAAGATACGCAGTATTTT
CASSRPRGQDTQYF
>17|TRBV7-6|NA|TRBD2|TRBJ2-2
TGTGCCAGCAGCTACGGACTAGCGGGTTTGAACACCGGGGAGCTGTTTTTT
CASSYGLAGLNTGELFF
>15|TRBV5-4|NA|NA|TRBJ2-6
TGTGCCAGCTGCGCGGGCGGTTCTGGGGCCAACGTCCTGACTTTC
CASCAGGSGANVLTF
>15|TRBV27|NA|NA|TRBJ2-1
TGTGCCAGCTTTACCGACAGGCTGTCCTACAATGAGCAGTTCTTC
CASFTDRLSYNEQFF
>18|TRBV15|NA|NA|TRBJ2-6
TGTGCCACCAGCAGTTCGGACAGATTAAGCTCTGGGGCCAACGTCCTGACTTTC
CATSSSDRLSSGANVLTF
>15|TRBV7-8|NA|TRBD1|TRBJ1-4
TGTGCCAGCAGCGCTGGACAGGGTCAGCGTGAAAAACTGTTTTTT
CASSAGQGQREKLFF
>15|TRBV5-1|few|NA|TRBJ2-1
TGCGCCAGCTATTTGTCGGGGGGCAGTAATAGTGAGCAGTTCTTC
CASYLSGGSNSEQFF
>15|TRBV29-1|once|NA|TRBJ1-3
TGCAGCGTAACAGCTCAGGGACTCTCTGGAAACACCATATATTTT
CSVTAQGLSGNTIYF
>16|TRBV6-5|NA|NA|TRBJ2-7
TGTGCCAGCAGTTACTCCTACACAGGGTTCTCCTACGAGCAGTACTTC
CASSYSYTGFSYEQYF
>13|TRBV7-8|NA|NA|TRBJ1-2
TGTGCCAGCAGCTTTTCCGGGACAACGACCTACACCTTC
CASSFSGTTTYTF
>13|TRBV19|NA|NA|TRBJ1-2
TGTGCCAGTAGTATCTCTGGGAGAGACTCGTACACCTTC
CASSISGRDSYTF